These 19 T cell receptor beta chains were all obtained from the same sample, sequenced in a study of CD8 T cells in Susac syndrome. RNA amounts of roughly 0.45 to 1 ug underwent reverse transcription with random hexamers. TCRdb itself ran the immunoSEQ multiplex PCR reads through MiXCR, one entry per CDR3 protein. The sample includes 85,000 to 95,000 distinct CDR3 sequences, roughly 94% seen only once; the top ten take roughly 0.31%. Sequencing was performed on CD4+ T cells from PBMCs. The receptors come from a human donor with Susac syndrome.

The chain uses TRBV30 and TRBJ1-2; D remains unclear. The germline gives CDR1 GTSNPN, CDR2 SVGIG (reference sequence). This CDR3 is built from 12 residues. The V end was cut by 5 bases, the J end by 5 bases, with 12 bases between. The CDR3 region has the DNA TGTGCCTGGGGGTTGGGCGATTATGGCTACACCTTC. The encoded protein is CAWGLGDYGYTF. Complete variable domain (other parts from reference TRBV30 and TRBJ1-2): SQTIHQWPATLVQPVGSPLSLECTVEGTSNPNLYWYRQAAGRGLQLLFYSVGIGQISSEVPQNLSASRPQDRQFILSSKKLLLSDSGFYLCAWGLGDYGYTFGSGTRLTVV.

The J gene is TRBJ2-1, the V gene TRBV4-1; D could derive from TRBD1 or TRBD2 (6 bases each). Trimming took off 2 bases at V and 4 bases at J, with 21 bases between the two ends. The germline V gene has CDR1 MGHRA and CDR2 YSYEKL. The CDR3 is made up of 18 amino acids. CDR3: CASSQPLKDRGLYNEQFF. CDR3 DNA sequence: TGCGCCAGCAGCCAACCTCTCAAGGACCGGGGGCTTTACAATGAGCAGTTCTTC.

The chain carries TRBV14 and TRBJ1-1; the D is unclear. The CDR3 spans 12 residues. Germline CDR1 is SGHDN and CDR2 is FVKESK. Trimming pared 4 bases from V and 8 bases from J, leaving 11 bases between. This CDR3 is CASSPLSGEAFF. As DNA, the CDR3 is TGTGCCAGCAGCCCGCTGTCAGGAGAAGCTTTCTTT.

The CDR3 region is CASSQATGDTDTQYF. In DNA, the CDR3 is TGTGCCAGCAGCCAGGCAACGGGGGACACAGATACGCAGTATTTT. The chain recombines TRBV7-9 with TRBJ2-3, with a tentative D call TRBD2 (6 bases). Between the trimmed V and J ends, which lost 5 bases and 2 bases, there was a span of 14 bases. Germline CDR1 reads SEHNR; CDR2 reads FQNEAQ (reference sequence). This CDR3 comprises 15 residues.

This chain uses TRBV20-1 with TRBJ2-1, with 7 bases identical to TRBD2. Germline CDR1 DFQATT, CDR2 SNEGSKA (reference sequence). The trim removed 5 bases at V and 4 bases at J, leaving 8 bases unmatched. The CDR3 contains 14 residues. Here the CDR3 reads CSAAGTTGYNEQFF. DNA for the CDR3: TGCAGTGCTGCCGGGACTACTGGATACAATGAGCAGTTCTTC.

The chain carries TRBV7-6 and TRBJ1-4, with TRBD1 as a possible D gene (6 bases). The CDR3 spans 12 residues. Per the germline V gene, CDR1 is SGHVS and CDR2 is FNYEAQ. V shed 8 bases and J shed 5 bases, with 9 bases lying between them. In DNA, the CDR3 is TGTGCCAGCCTAGGACAGAATGAAAAACTGTTTTTT. Encoded protein: CASLGQNEKLFF.

This chain connects TRBV5-1 to TRBJ2-3; D perhaps matches TRBD2 (6 bases). V shed 0 bases and J shed 5 bases, with 10 bases lying between them. Per the germline V gene, CDR1 is SGHRS and CDR2 is YFSETQ. The CDR3 spans 14 residues. The CDR3 sequence is CASSLERRGDTQYF. The CDR3 coding sequence is TGCGCCAGCAGCTTGGAACGGCGGGGAGATACGCAGTATTTT.

The rearrangement uses TRBV3-1 and TRBJ1-6, with 9 bases that match TRBD1. Germline lookup yields CDR1 LGHDT and CDR2 YNNKEL (reference sequence). There are 13 residues in the CDR3. V trimming: 1 base; J trimming: 14 bases; junction bases outside the gene matches: 3. The CDR3 coding sequence is TGTGCCAGCAGCCAAGGGGACAGGGAGACCCTCCACTTT. Translating gives CASSQGDRETLHF. Looking up the rest from reference TRBV3-1 and TRBJ1-6 gives the full variable domain: DTAVSQTPKYLVTQMGNDKSIKCEQNLGHDTMYWYKQDSKKFLKIMFSYNNKELIINETVPNRFSPKSPDKAHLNLHINSLELGDSAVYFCASSQGDRETLHFGNGTRLTVT.

V gene TRBV6-2 or TRBV6-3 combines with J gene TRBJ2-7, with TRBD1 identical over 9 bases. The CDR3 runs 15 residues. The V and J ends lost 7 bases and 5 bases, in that order; junction bases with no gene match: 12. The V gene's germline CDR1 is MNHEY and CDR2 SVGEGT. CDR3 sequence (DNA): TGTGCCAGCACCTCCCGGGCGGACAGGGGAAACGAGCAGTACTTC. This codes for CASTSRADRGNEQYF.

The gene calls are TRBV3-1 and TRBJ2-5, with D possibly called TRBD1 or TRBD2 (5 bases each). The CDR3 length is 15 residues. Germline CDR1 and CDR2: LGHDT and YNNKEL (reference sequence). The germline V and J ends were trimmed by 1 base and 5 bases, with 14 bases remaining between them. The CDR3 region is CASSQVTPGSETQYF. CDR3 DNA: TGTGCCAGCAGCCAAGTCACGCCAGGGAGTGAGACCCAGTACTTC.

This clonotype is a singleton in its sample. The chain couples TRBV28 to TRBJ2-1, with 7 bases that match TRBD2. This CDR3 is built from 14 residues. In germline, CDR1 is MDHEN, CDR2 SYDVKM. V gave up 5 bases and J gave up 2 bases; unmatched junction bases: 3. The chain's CDR3 is CASSVGLAYNEQFF. The CDR3 DNA follows: TGTGCCAGCAGTGTCGGACTAGCCTACAATGAGCAGTTCTTC. The whole variable domain, filled in from reference TRBV28 and TRBJ2-1, reads DVKVTQSSRYLVKRTGEKVFLECVQDMDHENMFWYRQDPGLGLRLIYFSYDVKMKEKGDIPEGYSVSREKKERFSLILESASTNQTSMYLCASSVGLAYNEQFFGPGTRLTVL.

About this clonotype itself: Germline is not matched at one junction end, which may reflect a read error. The V call is TRBV7-7, the J call TRBJ2-5; 8 bases map to TRBD1. CDR1 SSHAT and CDR2 FNYEAQ come from the germline V gene (reference sequence). This CDR3 contains 15 residues. The CDR3 DNA is TGTGCTAGCAGCTTAACCGACAGGGGACAAGAGACCCAGTACTTC. As protein: CASSLTDRGQETQYF.

The chain couples TRBV7-9 to TRBJ2-6; no reliable D call. V gave up 1 base and J gave up 10 bases, with 8 bases separating them. The CDR3 has 13 amino acids. The germline V gene encodes CDR1 SEHNR and CDR2 FQNEAQ (reference sequence). DNA for the CDR3: TGTGCCAGCAGCTTAGTAGGAGCTAACGTCCTGACTTTC. This gives the protein CASSLVGANVLTF.

The chain employs TRBV5-1 and TRBJ2-3; 7 nucleotides match TRBD2. The germline CDR1 and CDR2 sequences are SGHRS and YFSETQ. V shed 4 bases and J 2 bases; nucleotides not matched to a gene: 7. This CDR3 spans 15 amino acids. This chain's CDR3 is CASSGAGTSTDTQYF. CDR3 bases: TGCGCCAGCAGCGGAGCGGGGACGTCCACAGATACGCAGTATTTT.

This sequence joins TRBV20-1 and TRBJ2-1; possibly TRBD1 for D (5 bases). Germline V gene lookup returns CDR1 DFQATT and CDR2 SNEGSKA (reference sequence). The CDR3 consists of 13 residues. CDR3 sequence: CRLGVGGHNEQFF. The CDR3 coding sequence is TGCAGGCTAGGGGTCGGTGGTCACAATGAGCAGTTCTTC.

The rearrangement uses TRBV11-2 and TRBJ2-1, with D hard to call. Germline CDR1 is SGHAT and CDR2 is FQNNGV. Trimming cost V 5 bases and J 0 bases, with 8 bases left between them. CDR3 length: 14 residues. CDR3 DNA: TGTGCCAGCAGCCCGCACCGCTCCTACAATGAGCAGTTCTTC. This translates into CASSPHRSYNEQFF. Combining the CDR3 with reference TRBV11-2 and TRBJ2-1 gives the whole variable domain EAGVAQSPRYKIIEKRQSVAFWCNPISGHATLYWYQQILGQGPKLLIQFQNNGVVDDSQLPKDRFSAERLKGVDSTLKIQPAKLEDSAVYLCASSPHRSYNEQFFGPGTRLTVL.

Only one count was recorded for this clonotype. V and J are TRBV11-3 and TRBJ1-2, with D hard to call. The CDR3 loop spans 16 amino acids. Trimming left V 5 bases short and J 2 bases short, with 18 bases between. Germline V CDR1 and CDR2: SGHNT, YENEEA. The CDR3, as DNA: TGTGCCAGCAGCACTTTGTCCCTTGATGGGAACTATGGCTACACCTTC. This sequence encodes CASSTLSLDGNYGYTF.

The CDR3 loop reads CASSLAGFTSTDTQYF. Written as DNA, the CDR3 is TGTGCCAGCAGCTTAGCGGGGTTTACTAGCACAGATACGCAGTATTTT. V and J are TRBV7-2 and TRBJ2-3, with no clear D. The germline V gene encodes CDR1 SGHTA and CDR2 FQGNSA. The ends were cut back, 0 bases at V and 0 bases at J, with 10 bases in the middle. This CDR3 has 16 amino acids.

In DNA form, the CDR3 reads TGCAGTGCTAGACCCTCTAGCGGGGGCTCAGATACGCAGTATTTT. Translation gives CSARPSSGGSDTQYF. The V call is TRBV20-1, the J call TRBJ2-3, with 10 bases that match TRBD2. V lost 2 bases to trimming and J lost 4 bases; unmatched junction nucleotides: 6. Germline V gene sequence: CDR1 DFQATT, CDR2 SNEGSKA (reference sequence). The CDR3 has 15 amino acids.